This TCR beta chain was documented in a study of blood T cell repertoires in COVID-19. Turning to the study itself: The cDNA or gDNA used as material had been derived from T cells, B-cell-depleted T cells, or PBMCs.

CDR3 length equals 16 residues. CDR1 is MDHEN, CDR2 SYDVKM, per germline. Trimming cost V 3 bases and J 4 bases; bases outside gene matches: 4. Authors' methods: Amplification with reference gene primers provided the estimates of nucleated cell counts. Profiling relied on immunoSEQ multiplex PCR, and the TCRdb table lists in-frame clones only, not all of them. V, J and clone size are taken as reported in that table, and D and trimming were inferred from the DNA itself. The sample lists under 350,000 clones, 65% to 90% occurring once. Participant reports of clinical history set cohort assignment. Source material: PBMCs or T cells enriched from blood (not recorded which). The receptor comes from a woman aged 40-49 years with acute COVID-19. The V gene is TRBV28, the J gene TRBJ2-3; 13 bases map to TRBD2. The CDR3 protein is CASSLTGLAGPDTQYF. The CDR3 DNA reads TGTGCCAGCAGTTTGACGGGACTAGCGGGACCAGATACGCAGTATTTT.